Each of the 32 T cell receptor beta chains below was sequenced from the same sample in a study of blood T cell repertoires in COVID-19. TCRdb keeps only in-frame clones here, not all; method: immunoSEQ multiplex PCR. The sample yields some 300,000 clones, 85% to 90% seen once. Source material: peripheral blood. All receptors come from a woman aged 25-40 years with COVID-19, enrolled during active disease.

V usage is TRBV3-1 (or the pseudogene TRBV3-2) and J usage is TRBJ2-1; D may be TRBD2 (6 bases). This CDR3 region has 14 residues. From germline, CDR1 is LGHDT and CDR2 YNNKEL (reference sequence). V lost 1 base, J lost 6 bases, and 10 bases lay in between. CDR3 residues: CASSQVAGLNEQFF. The DNA of the CDR3 is TGTGCCAGCAGCCAAGTGGCGGGACTCAATGAGCAGTTCTTC.

The J gene is TRBJ1-4, the V gene TRBV5-1; D gene unclear. The V gene lost 2 bases and the J gene lost 8 bases, with 13 bases spanning the gap. CDR1 is SGHRS, CDR2 YFSETQ, per germline. The CDR3 has 14 residues. In DNA form, the CDR3 reads TGCGCCAGCAGCTTACAGACATCAGGCGAAAAACTGTTTTTT. This encodes CASSLQTSGEKLFF.

The chain combines TRBV27 with TRBJ2-7; TRBD2 might be the D (7 bases). The germline gives CDR1 MNHEY, CDR2 SMNVEV (reference sequence). The CDR3 is 14 residues long. Trimming took 4 bases from V and 1 from J, leaving 11 bases between them. In DNA, the CDR3 is TGTGCCAGCAGTTGGCGGGGGCCTTCCTACGAGCAGTACTTC. Residues: CASSWRGPSYEQYF.

V gene TRBV6-2 or TRBV6-3 combines with J gene TRBJ1-4, with 7 bases fitting TRBD1. The CDR3 has 16 amino acids. The germline V gene has CDR1 MNHEY and CDR2 SVGEGT. With 4 bases clipped from V and 4 bases from J, the junction kept 9 bases outside the gene matches. CDR3: CASSSPPGQINEKLFF. In nucleotides, the CDR3 is TGTGCCAGCAGTTCGCCGCCGGGACAGATTAATGAAAAACTGTTTTTT.

The rearrangement joins TRBV7-2 to TRBJ2-3, with 10 bases fitting TRBD1. V lost 2 bases, J lost 5 bases, and 4 bases stayed unmatched. Germline loops: CDR1 SGHTA, CDR2 FQGNSA. The CDR3 runs to 15 residues. The CDR3 is CASSLRTGGRDTQYF. CDR3 DNA: TGTGCCAGCAGCTTACGGACAGGGGGGAGAGATACGCAGTATTTT.

The V gene is TRBV19, the J gene TRBJ2-5; 9 nucleotides agree with TRBD1. The V gene end was trimmed by 7 bases and the J gene end by 5 bases; junction bases not matched to a gene: 11. There are 15 residues in the CDR3. Germline V lookup: CDR1 LNHDA, CDR2 SQIVND (reference sequence). The CDR3 is CASKDRGGPAETQYF. CDR3 bases: TGTGCCAGTAAGGACAGGGGAGGCCCGGCGGAGACCCAGTACTTC. The full variable domain, completed using reference TRBV19 and TRBJ2-5, is DGGITQSPKYLFRKEGQNVTLSCEQNLNHDAMYWYRQDPGQGLRLIYYSQIVNDFQKGDIAEGYSVSREKKESFPLTVTSAQKNPTAFYLCASKDRGGPAETQYFGPGTRLLVL.

V usage is TRBV28 and J usage is TRBJ1-3, with TRBD1 matching over 8 bases. The CDR3 covers 14 residues. Trimming at V came to 7 bases and at J to 4 bases, leaving 6 bases not matched to a gene. In germline, CDR1 is MDHEN, CDR2 SYDVKM. This CDR3 is CASTLQGAGNTIYF. The CDR3 DNA sequence: TGTGCCAGCACACTTCAGGGGGCGGGAAACACCATATATTTT. The whole variable domain, remainder taken from reference TRBV28 and TRBJ1-3, is DVKVTQSSRYLVKRTGEKVFLECVQDMDHENMFWYRQDPGLGLRLIYFSYDVKMKEKGDIPEGYSVSREKKERFSLILESASTNQTSMYLCASTLQGAGNTIYFGEGSWLTVV.

The V call is TRBV10-3, the J call TRBJ2-7; D remains unclear. V dropped 2 bases and J dropped 5 bases, with 10 bases sitting between them. This CDR3 comprises 13 residues. Looked up from germline, CDR1 is ENHRY and CDR2 is SYGVKD. The CDR3 DNA reads TGTGCCATCAGTGAGATACGGTATGACGAGCAGTACGTC. This codes for CAISEIRYDEQYV.

The DNA for the CDR3 is TGTGCCAGCAGTTTTTCTAGCGGGGGGGCAACCGGGGAGCTGTTTTTT. Translation gives CASSFSSGGATGELFF. This chain connects TRBV6-2 or TRBV6-3 to TRBJ2-2, with 12 bases matching TRBD2. From germline, CDR1 is MNHEY and CDR2 SVGEGT. Germline trimming cut 4 bases from V and 5 bases from J; bases unmatched to any gene: 5. The CDR3 totals 16 residues.

This clone was seen a few times. The gene calls are TRBV7-2 and TRBJ1-5, with unresolved D. CDR3 size: 13 residues. Trimming took off 4 bases at V and 7 bases at J, with 11 bases between the two ends. CDR1 is SGHTA, CDR2 FQGNSA, per germline. In DNA form, the CDR3 reads TGTGCCAGCAGCTCGATCACGGGGCAGCCCCAGCATTTT. Translated, it gives CASSSITGQPQHF.

The chain is built from TRBV11-1 and TRBJ1-1, with D tentatively TRBD1 (5 bases). V gave up 1 base and J gave up 4 bases, with 10 bases separating them. This CDR3 has 14 amino acids. Germline values: CDR1 SGHAT, CDR2 FQDESV (reference sequence). CDR3 in amino acids: CASSLGSGVTEAFF. CDR3 nucleotide sequence: TGTGCCAGCAGCTTAGGATCGGGGGTCACTGAAGCTTTCTTT.

The chain recombines TRBV5-6 with TRBJ1-1; a weak D match, TRBD1 (6 bases). Germline V lookup: CDR1 SGHDT, CDR2 YYEEEE. Trimming shortened V by 4 bases and J by 2 bases, and 12 bases separated the two germline ends. This CDR3 region has 14 residues. The CDR3: CASSRMTGNTEAFF. The CDR3 DNA is TGTGCCAGCAGCCGAATGACAGGAAACACTGAAGCTTTCTTT.

The chain links TRBV5-1 to TRBJ2-1, with D possibly being TRBD2 (7 bases). CDR1 is SGHRS, CDR2 YFSETQ, per germline. The V and J ends lost 4 bases and 9 bases respectively, with 17 bases between them. This CDR3 has 14 amino acids. DNA of the CDR3: TGCGCCAGCAGCGGGGGGGCCCTCGGAGGTGAGCAGTTCTTC. Translating it yields CASSGGALGGEQFF. The full variable domain, its missing parts supplied by reference TRBV5-1 and TRBJ2-1, is KAGVTQTPRYLIKTRGQQVTLSCSPISGHRSVSWYQQTPGQGLQFLFEYFSETQRNKGNFPGRFSGRQFSNSRSEMNVSTLELGDSALYLCASSGGALGGEQFFGPGTRLTVL.

The chain couples TRBV5-4 to TRBJ1-1, with 7 bases lining up with TRBD1. CDR1 SGHNT and CDR2 YYREEE come from the germline V gene (reference sequence). Unmatched junction bases numbered 11, after V lost 1 base and J lost 5 bases. The CDR3 runs 16 residues. DNA of the CDR3: TGTGCCAGCAGCTTGAAAGGGGGCATCCTCGGGACTGAAGCTTTCTTT. This codes for CASSLKGGILGTEAFF.

The chain carries TRBV5-6 and TRBJ1-4; possible D gene TRBD1, 6 bases. Between the trimmed V and J ends, which lost 4 bases and 7 bases, there was a span of 14 bases. CDR1 is SGHDT, CDR2 YYEEEE, per germline. This CDR3 spans 14 amino acids. This CDR3 is CASSPGHLTEKLFF. In DNA, the CDR3 is TGTGCCAGCAGCCCGGGACACCTGACTGAAAAACTGTTTTTT. The whole variable domain, remainder taken from reference TRBV5-6 and TRBJ1-4, is DAGVTQSPTHLIKTRGQQVTLRCSPKSGHDTVSWYQQALGQGPQFIFQYYEEEERQRGNFPDRFSGHQFPNYSSELNVNALLLGDSALYLCASSPGHLTEKLFFGSGTQLSVL.

The chain carries TRBV6-2 or TRBV6-3 and TRBJ2-1; 16 bases map to TRBD2. V was pared by 2 bases and J by 0 bases, with 4 bases of the junction left unmatched. Germline CDR1 is MNHEY and CDR2 is SVGEGT. The CDR3 sequence is 19 residues long. The CDR3 nucleotides read TGTGCCAGCAGTTACATGGGACTAGCGGGGGGGAGCTCCTACAATGAGCAGTTCTTC. This translates into CASSYMGLAGGSSYNEQFF.

The chain employs TRBV6-5 and TRBJ2-3; 7 bases agree with TRBD2. CDR1 is MNHEY, CDR2 SVGAGI, per germline. V lost 6 bases to trimming and J lost 6 bases; unmatched junction nucleotides: 12. This CDR3 is 15 amino acids long. CDR3 residues: CASSSWTGDYDTQYF. For the CDR3, the DNA is TGTGCCAGCAGCTCTTGGACCGGGGACTACGATACGCAGTATTTT.

V and J are TRBV5-6 and TRBJ1-1; no clear D gene. Germline values: CDR1 SGHDT, CDR2 YYEEEE. The CDR3 sequence is 16 residues long. V was trimmed by 6 bases and J by 3 bases, leaving 21 bases between them. CDR3 bases: TGTGCCAGCATCTGGCGCAACGGGGAGGGAGACACTGAAGCTTTCTTT. It is translated as CASIWRNGEGDTEAFF.

This clone came up a few times. The chain has TRBV9 and TRBJ1-2; no clear D gene. Germline V gene data show CDR1 as SGDLS and CDR2 as YYNGEE. Deletions cut 4 bases from V and 5 bases from J, with 15 bases between. The CDR3 is 14 residues long. CDR3 loop: CASSTDGDLYGYTF. The CDR3, as DNA: TGTGCCAGCAGCACAGACGGGGATCTTTATGGCTACACCTTC. Variable domain in full (rest from reference TRBV9 and TRBJ1-2): DSGVTQTPKHLITATGQRVTLRCSPRSGDLSVYWYQQSLDQGLQFLIQYYNGEERAKGNILERFSAQQFPDLHSELNLSSLELGDSALYFCASSTDGDLYGYTFGSGTRLTVV.

J is TRBJ2-7 and V is TRBV18, with D possibly matching TRBD1 (5 bases). Germline V gene data show CDR1 as KGHSH and CDR2 as LQKENI. Trimming cost V 3 bases and J 0 bases, with 9 bases left between them. This CDR3 is 14 amino acids long. The CDR3 here is CASSPAGSSYEQYF. The DNA for the CDR3 is TGTGCCAGCTCACCGGCAGGGTCCTCCTACGAGCAGTACTTC.

The chain carries TRBV19 and TRBJ1-1; the D gene is possibly TRBD1 (6 bases). The V and J ends lost 3 bases and 1 base respectively, with 9 bases between them. CDR3 size: 14 residues. The germline gives CDR1 LNHDA, CDR2 SQIVND (reference sequence). This CDR3 reads CASSISGANTEAFF. In DNA form, the CDR3 reads TGTGCCAGTAGTATTTCAGGGGCGAACACTGAAGCTTTCTTT.

This clone has only one observation. V and J are TRBV24-1 and TRBJ2-5; 13 positions match TRBD2. The CDR3 is 16 residues long. Germline CDR1 reads KGHDR; CDR2 reads SFDVKD. Unmatched junction bases numbered 2, after V lost 1 base and J lost 4 bases. The CDR3 nucleotides read TGTGCCACCAGTGATTTTGGACTAGCGGGGGTAGAGACCCAGTACTTC. It codes for CATSDFGLAGVETQYF.

The chain couples TRBV4-1 to TRBJ2-7, with a weak D call TRBD1 (6 bases). Trimming pared 0 bases from V and 4 bases from J, leaving 16 bases between. The CDR3 loop spans 16 amino acids. The germline V gene encodes CDR1 MGHRA and CDR2 YSYEKL. The CDR3, as DNA: TGCGCCAGCAGCCAAGAAGGGGCAGGGGTGAGATACGAGCAGTACTTC. Encoded protein: CASSQEGAGVRYEQYF.

The V call is TRBV11-2, the J call TRBJ1-1; 11 nucleotides line up with TRBD1. V lost 6 bases to trimming and J lost 7 bases; unmatched junction nucleotides: 4. CDR3 size: 13 residues. Germline V gene data show CDR1 as SGHAT and CDR2 as FQNNGV. CDR3 loop: CASSSGTGGEAFF. CDR3 DNA: TGTGCCAGCAGTTCCGGGACAGGGGGTGAAGCTTTCTTT.

This sequence joins TRBV18 and TRBJ2-7; D gene uncertain. This CDR3 is 13 amino acids long. V lost 3 bases, J lost 5 bases, and 11 bases lay in between. Germline-derived CDR1 and CDR2 are KGHSH and LQKENI. In nucleotides, the CDR3 is TGTGCCAGCTCACCCCAAAGCTACGACGAGCAGTACGTC. It encodes CASSPQSYDEQYV.

Points on this clone: This sample also contains other DNA sequences that code for the same CDR3. This chain connects TRBV28 to TRBJ2-5, with 12 bases matching TRBD2. CDR3 size: 15 residues. After removal of 6 bases from V and 2 bases from J, the junction contained 4 bases not matched to a gene. Germline-derived CDR1 and CDR2 are MDHEN and SYDVKM. The CDR3 DNA reads as TGTGCCAGCAGCCTCACTAGCGGGGGGCAAGAGACCCAGTACTTC. It codes for CASSLTSGGQETQYF.

This chain links TRBV19 with TRBJ2-5; D is perhaps TRBD2 (7 bases). The V gene lost 10 bases and the J gene lost 6 bases, with 27 bases spanning the gap. This CDR3 comprises 16 residues. The V gene's germline CDR1 is LNHDA and CDR2 SQIVND (reference sequence). This chain's CDR3 is CATQKGGRARYQTQYF. The CDR3 bases are TGTGCCACTCAAAAGGGGGGGCGAGCTAGGTATCAGACCCAGTACTTC. Full variable domain (remainder filled in from reference TRBV19 and TRBJ2-5): DGGITQSPKYLFRKEGQNVTLSCEQNLNHDAMYWYRQDPGQGLRLIYYSQIVNDFQKGDIAEGYSVSREKKESFPLTVTSAQKNPTAFYLCATQKGGRARYQTQYFGPGTRLLVL.

The CDR3 spells CASSQGGEVFF. Written as DNA, the CDR3 is TGTGCCAGCTCACAAGGCGGGGAGGTGTTTTTT. V and J are TRBV18 and TRBJ1-4; no clear D. Trimming left V 4 bases short and J 15 bases short, with 12 bases between. From germline, CDR1 is KGHSH and CDR2 LQKENI. The CDR3 is made up of 11 amino acids.

The genes are TRBV7-2 and TRBJ1-1; no clear D. Germline V gives CDR1 SGHTA, CDR2 FQGNSA. The CDR3 loop spans 14 amino acids. Deletions cut 5 bases from V and 0 bases from J, with 10 bases between. This CDR3 is CASSQLLLNTEAFF. In nucleotides, the CDR3 is TGTGCCAGCAGCCAACTCCTCCTGAACACTGAAGCTTTCTTT.

The chain has TRBV7-9 and TRBJ1-4, with no clear D. V was cut by 4 bases and J by 6 bases, with 15 bases left in between. The CDR3 has 15 residues. The germline V gene encodes CDR1 SEHNR and CDR2 FQNEAQ (reference sequence). The CDR3 sequence: CASSSIILGDEKLFF. Here the CDR3 DNA reads TGTGCCAGCAGCTCGATAATCCTCGGGGATGAAAAACTGTTTTTT.

This clone has a single count. The V call is TRBV21-1, the J call TRBJ1-2; the DNA was not used to check the table's D call, TRBD1. TRBV21-1 is described as a pseudogene. CDR3 length: 16 amino acids. CDR3 region: CASSIRENDRGNGYTF. CDR3 in DNA: TGTGCCAGCAGCATCCGGGAGAACGACAGGGGGAACGGCTACACCTTC.

V usage is TRBV4-1 and J usage is TRBJ1-2; 8 bases line up with TRBD1. Trimming at V came to 0 bases and at J to 11 bases, leaving 11 bases not matched to a gene. The CDR3 is 15 amino acids. Germline-derived CDR1 and CDR2 are MGHRA and YSYEKL. This CDR3 is CASSQDLAGGRGYTF. Written as DNA, the CDR3 is TGCGCCAGCAGCCAAGATCTGGCAGGGGGCAGAGGTTACACCTTC.